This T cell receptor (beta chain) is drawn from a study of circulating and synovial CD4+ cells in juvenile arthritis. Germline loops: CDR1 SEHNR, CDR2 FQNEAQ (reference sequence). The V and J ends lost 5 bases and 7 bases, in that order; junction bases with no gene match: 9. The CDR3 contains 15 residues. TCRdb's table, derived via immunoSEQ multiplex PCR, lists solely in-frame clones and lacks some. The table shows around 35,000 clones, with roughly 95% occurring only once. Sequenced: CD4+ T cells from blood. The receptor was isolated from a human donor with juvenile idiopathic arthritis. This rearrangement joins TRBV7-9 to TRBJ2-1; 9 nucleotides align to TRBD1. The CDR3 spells CASSPRDRVKNEQFF. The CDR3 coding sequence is TGTGCCAGCAGCCCCCGGGACAGGGTAAAGAATGAGCAGTTCTTC.